The clone carrying this TCR beta chain was seen only a few times. PCR employed 60 Vbeta and 13 Jbeta primers. The repertoire was sequenced with immunoSEQ multiplex PCR; TCRdb's copy has only in-frame clones and lacks some. The profile shows over 150,000 clones, 75% of them singletons. This sample is drawn from a study of cytomegalovirus exposure and HLA in healthy donors. The CDR3 sequence is 15 residues long. Looked up from germline, CDR1 is MDHEN and CDR2 is SYDVKM. Trimming removed 2 bases from V and 3 bases from J; junction bases left unmatched: 6. Sequencing was performed on PBMCs. This receptor was obtained from a male donor in good health and CMV-seronegative. This chain connects TRBV28 to TRBJ2-7, with 8 positions matching TRBD1. The CDR3 region has the DNA TGTGCCAGCAGTTTACAGCACACAGGGGGCTACGAGCAGTACTTC. It translates to CASSLQHTGGYEQYF.